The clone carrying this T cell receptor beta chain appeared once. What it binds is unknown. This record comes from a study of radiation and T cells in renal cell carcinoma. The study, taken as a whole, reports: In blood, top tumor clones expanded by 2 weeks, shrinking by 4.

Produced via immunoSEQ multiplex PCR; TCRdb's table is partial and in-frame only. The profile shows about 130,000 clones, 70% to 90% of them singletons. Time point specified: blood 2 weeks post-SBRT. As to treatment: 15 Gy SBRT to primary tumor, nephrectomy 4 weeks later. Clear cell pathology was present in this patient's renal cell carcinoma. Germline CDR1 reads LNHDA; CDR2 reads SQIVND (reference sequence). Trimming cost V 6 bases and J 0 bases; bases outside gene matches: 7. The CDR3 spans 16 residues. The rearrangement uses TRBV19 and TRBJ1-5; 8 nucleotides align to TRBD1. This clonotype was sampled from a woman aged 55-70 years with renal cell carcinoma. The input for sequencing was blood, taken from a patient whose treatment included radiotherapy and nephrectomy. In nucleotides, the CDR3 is TGTGCCAGTAGGGAGACAGGGGCATATAGCAATCAGCCCCAGCATTTT. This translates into CASRETGAYSNQPQHF.